Reported below is one TCR beta chain. The same CDR3 is also encoded by other DNA sequences in this sample. CDR3 length equals 14 residues. Germline V CDR1 and CDR2: SGHRS, YFSETQ. V was shortened by 0 bases and J by 2 bases, with 6 bases between the two germline ends. Assay: immunoSEQ multiplex PCR; the TCRdb copy retains only in-frame clones and omits some. Among about 670,000 clones listed, about two thirds were seen once. The data derive from a study of shared clonotypes between healthy human individuals. The chain recombines TRBV5-1 with TRBJ2-1; the D gene is possibly TRBD2 (5 bases). The receptor was derived from a woman in her twenties or thirties in good health. Sequencing was performed on memory CD4+ T cells sorted from blood. This sample's subset: CD45RA-negative fraction. The CDR3 spells CASSLGGPYNEQFF. In DNA, the CDR3 is TGCGCCAGCAGCTTGGGAGGGCCCTACAATGAGCAGTTCTTC.